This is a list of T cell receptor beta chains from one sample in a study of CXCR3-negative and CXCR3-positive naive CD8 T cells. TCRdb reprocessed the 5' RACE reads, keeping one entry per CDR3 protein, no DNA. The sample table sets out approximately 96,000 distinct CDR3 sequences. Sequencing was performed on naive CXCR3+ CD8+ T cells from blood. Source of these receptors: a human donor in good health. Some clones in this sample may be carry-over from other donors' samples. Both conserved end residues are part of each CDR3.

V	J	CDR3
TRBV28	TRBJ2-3	CASSFPRGIGTDTQYF
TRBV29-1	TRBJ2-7	CSVEVGADSYEQYF
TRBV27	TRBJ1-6	CASNPGTGAFSPLHF
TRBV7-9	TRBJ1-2	CASIPPDSFDGYTF
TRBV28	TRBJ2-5	CASSYRDQETQYF
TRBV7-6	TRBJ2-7	CASSLEVPDRGTDSYEQYF
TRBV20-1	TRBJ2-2	CSARDYDSGSPGELFF
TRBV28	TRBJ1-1	CASSWGAMNTEAFF
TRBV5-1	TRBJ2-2	CASSLDIYPGELFF
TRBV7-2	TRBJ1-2	CASSSVWDRNYGYTF
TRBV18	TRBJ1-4	CASSPPDFGTGDPVATNEKLFF
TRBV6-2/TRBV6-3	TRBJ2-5	CASSYPSAGGGRYQETQYF
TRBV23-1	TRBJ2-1	CASSIAGGQGLARFF
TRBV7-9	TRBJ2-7	CASSLVPDGSYEQYF
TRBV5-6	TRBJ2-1	CASVISWSYNEQFF
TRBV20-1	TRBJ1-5	CSARVMAMDQPQHF
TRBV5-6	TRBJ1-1	CASRNRYNTEAFF
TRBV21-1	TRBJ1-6	CASSKEFGNETGRNNSPLHF
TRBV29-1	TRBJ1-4	CSVEYFGQGEKLFF
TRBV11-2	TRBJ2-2	CAGAGANQYTGELFF
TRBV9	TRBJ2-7	CASSPYEGPEQYF
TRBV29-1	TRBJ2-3	CSVGTSGGEIYTQYF
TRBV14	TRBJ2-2	CASSQDPGGFGELFF
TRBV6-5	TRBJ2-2	CASSYGLAGGPYTGELFF
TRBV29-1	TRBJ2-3	CSVEDRRTSTDTQYF
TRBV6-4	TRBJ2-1	CASSGFMGNEQFF
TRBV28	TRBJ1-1	CASNEYRGEAFF
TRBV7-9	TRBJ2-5	CASSLWLGAEETQYF
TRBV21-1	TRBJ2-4	CASSIRDNAGCIQYF
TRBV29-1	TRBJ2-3	CSVLLGTLQYF
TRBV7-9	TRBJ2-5	CASSPQGDGETQYF
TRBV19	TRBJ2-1	CASRQTGGLNEQFF
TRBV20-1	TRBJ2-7	CSARDPLAGVTYEQYF
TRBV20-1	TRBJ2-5	CSARERTGWLAQYF
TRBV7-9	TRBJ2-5	CASSLGLAELKETQYF
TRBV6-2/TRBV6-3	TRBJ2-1	CASSYDGDEQFF
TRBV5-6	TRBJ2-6	CASSSLLAQSGANVLTF
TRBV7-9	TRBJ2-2	CASRRPGQAFTGELFF
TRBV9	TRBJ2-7	CASSPRTSGGGFEQYF
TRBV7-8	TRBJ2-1	CASSLRPKTRVNEQFF
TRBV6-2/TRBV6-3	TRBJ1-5	CASSLGRGNQPQHF
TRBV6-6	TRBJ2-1	CASSLGLAVSSYNEQFF
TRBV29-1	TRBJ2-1	CSVEVQGSVEQFF
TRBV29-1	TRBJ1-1	CSVEGTGLDAFF
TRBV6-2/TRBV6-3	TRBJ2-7	CASSYSMAASHEQYF
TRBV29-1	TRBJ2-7	CSGRDNSYEQYF
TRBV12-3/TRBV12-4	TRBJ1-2	CASSPYEGYGYTF
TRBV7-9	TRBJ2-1	CASSPRRLADNNEQFF
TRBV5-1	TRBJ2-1	CASSLGGLSYNEQFF